Shown below are 23 T cell receptor beta chains from a single sample sequenced in a study of CD4 T cells in relation to SARS-CoV-2 and coronaviruses. These receptors have no known antigen. CD4+ T cells from unexposed donors were obtained before the COVID-19 pandemic (2011-2018). CD4+ T cells were isolated from the cells after 10 days of culture. The repertoire was sequenced with immunoSEQ multiplex PCR; TCRdb's copy has only in-frame clones and lacks some. The table shows around 24,000 clones, with over 60% occurring only once. Specimen: CD4+ T cells from PBMCs, cultured in vitro. The receptors derive from a human donor in good health.

This chain links TRBV6-2 or TRBV6-3 with TRBJ1-2; D possibly corresponds to TRBD1 (6 bases). V lost 4 bases and J lost 2, with 17 bases in between. The CDR3 spans 16 residues. CDR1 and CDR2 from the germline V gene are MNHEY and SVGEGT. In DNA, the CDR3 is TGTGCCAGCAGTTCGAACACTTACAGGGCCAACTATGGCTACACCTTC. It codes for CASSSNTYRANYGYTF.

The rearrangement links TRBV11-2 to TRBJ1-2; 7 bases agree with TRBD1. Germline lookup yields CDR1 SGHAT and CDR2 FQNNGV. Trimming at V came to 4 bases and at J to 8 bases, leaving 16 bases not matched to a gene. The CDR3 loop spans 16 amino acids. CDR3 bases: TGTGCCAGCAGCTCCCTTGTTGGCAGGGGGATTCTCGGCTACACCTTC. Its protein is CASSSLVGRGILGYTF.

This clone came up a few times. The CDR3 nucleotides read TGTGCCAGCAGTTTAGGTGGTAGCGGGAAATGGGATACGCAGTATTTT. Amino acids: CASSLGGSGKWDTQYF. The chain couples TRBV28 to TRBJ2-3; 8 bases agree with TRBD2. The germline CDR1 and CDR2 sequences are MDHEN and SYDVKM. This CDR3 region has 16 residues. Trimming at V came to 2 bases and at J to 6 bases, leaving 10 bases not matched to a gene. Filled out from reference TRBV28 and TRBJ2-3, the complete variable domain reads DVKVTQSSRYLVKRTGEKVFLECVQDMDHENMFWYRQDPGLGLRLIYFSYDVKMKEKGDIPEGYSVSREKKERFSLILESASTNQTSMYLCASSLGGSGKWDTQYFGPGTRLTVL.

The chain carries TRBV7-2 and TRBJ2-1; 11 nucleotides align to TRBD2. The germline CDR1 and CDR2 sequences are SGHTA and FQGNSA. This CDR3 has 17 residues. Germline trimming cut 1 base from V and 8 bases from J; bases unmatched to any gene: 10. This chain's CDR3 is CASSLGYVTSGTHEQFF. The DNA of the CDR3 is TGTGCCAGCAGCTTAGGCTACGTGACTAGCGGGACTCATGAGCAGTTCTTC.

The V call is TRBV6-2 or TRBV6-3, the J call TRBJ1-2; D ambiguous. V lost 2 bases to trimming and J lost 8 bases, with 9 bases between them. CDR1 and CDR2 from the germline V gene are MNHEY and SVGEGT. The CDR3 runs 12 residues. The CDR3 loop reads CASSYPPDGYTF. DNA for the CDR3: TGTGCCAGCAGTTACCCCCCGGACGGCTACACCTTC.

The V gene is TRBV6-5, the J gene TRBJ2-2; tentatively, D is TRBD2 (6 bases). The CDR3 sequence is 14 residues long. V was pared by 8 bases and J by 7 bases, with 17 bases between. Looked up from germline, CDR1 is MNHEY and CDR2 is SVGAGI. The CDR3 DNA is TGTGCCAGCCAGACAGCGGGCGCAGGCGGGGAGCTGTTTTTT. Protein product: CASQTAGAGGELFF.

J is TRBJ1-2 and V is TRBV6-6; D remains ambiguous. The V end was cut by 7 bases, the J end by 4 bases, with 19 bases between. This CDR3 comprises 15 residues. Germline V gene data show CDR1 as MNHNY and CDR2 as SVGAGI (reference sequence). The DNA of the CDR3 is TGTGCCAGCAACAAACCCAACGGGGATATCTATGGCTACACCTTC. Encoded protein: CASNKPNGDIYGYTF.

V and J are TRBV30 and TRBJ1-4; unclear D gene. The germline V gene has CDR1 GTSNPN and CDR2 SVGIG (reference sequence). This CDR3 region has 13 residues. Between the trimmed V and J ends, which lost 2 bases and 5 bases, there was a span of 9 bases. The DNA of the CDR3 is TGTGCCTGGAGTCCACAGCCGAATGAAAAACTGTTTTTT. Translated: CAWSPQPNEKLFF.

J is TRBJ2-1 and V is TRBV18; D perhaps matches TRBD2 (5 bases). In germline, CDR1 is KGHSH, CDR2 LQKENI. The CDR3 length is 15 residues. The V end was cut by 2 bases, the J end by 3 bases, with 11 bases between. CDR3 coding DNA: TGTGCCAGCTCACCATCCGTAGCGTTCTACAATGAGCAGTTCTTC. Protein sequence: CASSPSVAFYNEQFF.

The chain links TRBV4-3 to TRBJ2-2, with D perhaps being TRBD1 or TRBD2 (5 bases each). CDR1 and CDR2 from the germline V gene are LGHNA and YSLEER. The CDR3 totals 13 residues. Between the trimmed V and J ends, which lost 2 bases and 5 bases, there was a span of 6 bases. In nucleotides, the CDR3 is TGCGCCAGCAGCCAATGGGGGACCGGGGAGCTGTTTTTT. This encodes CASSQWGTGELFF.

The chain is built from TRBV12-3 or TRBV12-4 and TRBJ1-2; 10 positions match TRBD1. CDR3 length equals 13 residues. The V segment lost 7 bases and the J segment 5 bases; nucleotides outside the gene matches: 4. The CDR3 DNA is TGTGCCAGCACTCCGGGACAGGGGTATGGCTACACCTTC. This sequence encodes CASTPGQGYGYTF.

The CDR3 is CSAVGSSDTIYF. Written as DNA, the CDR3 is TGCAGCGCGGTGGGGTCCTCGGACACCATATATTTT. This chain links TRBV29-1 with TRBJ1-3; D unclear. CDR1 and CDR2 from the germline V gene are SQVTM and ANQGSEA. V lost 7 bases and J lost 8, with 15 bases in between. The CDR3 is 12 amino acids.

The V and J genes are TRBV29-1 and TRBJ1-1; 8 nucleotides line up with TRBD1. Germline V gives CDR1 SQVTM, CDR2 ANQGSEA. The CDR3 loop spans 13 amino acids. With V trimmed by 7 bases and J by 1 base, 5 bases remained unmatched. This CDR3 is CSADGTGNTEAFF. The CDR3 nucleotides are TGCAGCGCCGACGGGACAGGGAACACTGAAGCTTTCTTT.

This clone was counted a few times. The chain carries TRBV7-2 and TRBJ1-3; D gene unclear. Trimming left V 2 bases short and J 4 bases short, with 9 bases between. The CDR3 has 14 amino acids. CDR1 is SGHTA and CDR2 is FQGNSA in the germline V gene. In DNA form, the CDR3 reads TGTGCCAGCAGCTTATGGGCAGACGGAAACACCATATATTTT. Its translation: CASSLWADGNTIYF. Full variable domain (missing parts from reference TRBV7-2 and TRBJ1-3): GAGVSQSPSNKVTEKGKDVELRCDPISGHTALYWYRQSLGQGLEFLIYFQGNSAPDKSGLPSDRFSAERTGGSVSTLTIQRTQQEDSAVYLCASSLWADGNTIYFGEGSWLTVV.

In its sample, this clone ranks as medium-sized (0.01 to 0.1%). The genes are TRBV7-3 and TRBJ1-1, with a tentative D call TRBD1 (6 bases). The CDR3 is 16 residues long. The germline CDR1 and CDR2 sequences are SGHTA and FQGTGA. V was clipped by 1 base and J by 0 bases, with 12 bases between them. CDR3: CASSLSGGAMNTEAFF. The DNA of the CDR3 is TGTGCCAGCAGCTTAAGTGGGGGGGCCATGAACACTGAAGCTTTCTTT. Together with reference TRBV7-3 and TRBJ1-1, the CDR3 gives the full variable domain: GAGVSQTPSNKVTEKGKYVELRCDPISGHTALYWYRQSLGQGPEFLIYFQGTGAADDSGLPNDRFFAVRPEGSVSTLKIQRTERGDSAVYLCASSLSGGAMNTEAFFGQGTRLTVV.

The chain couples TRBV4-1 to TRBJ2-1; D is ambiguous. This CDR3 comprises 13 residues. Germline V gene sequence: CDR1 MGHRA, CDR2 YSYEKL. V was clipped by 2 bases and J by 4 bases, with 6 bases between them. The CDR3 DNA reads TGCGCCAGCAGCCAACTTCCATACAATGAGCAGTTCTTC. Translation: CASSQLPYNEQFF.

V is TRBV6-5 and J is TRBJ2-3, with D perhaps matching TRBD1 or TRBD2 (5 bases each). Germline V gene sequence: CDR1 MNHEY, CDR2 SVGAGI. The CDR3 has 14 residues. The V end was cut by 4 bases, the J end by 2 bases, with 10 bases between. For the CDR3, the DNA is TGTGCCAGCAGTTGGGGGTACACCACAGATACGCAGTATTTT. This translates into CASSWGYTTDTQYF.

This clone is termed large. The rearrangement uses TRBV29-1 and TRBJ1-1; perhaps TRBD1 as D (5 bases). CDR3 size: 14 residues. Germline assignment: CDR1 SQVTM and CDR2 ANQGSEA. Between the trimmed V and J ends, which lost 8 bases and 0 bases, there was a span of 16 bases. The CDR3 DNA reads as TGCAGCACCGAAGGGGCAGGTATGAACACTGAAGCTTTCTTT. Translating gives CSTEGAGMNTEAFF.

The chain has TRBV25-1 and TRBJ2-2, with D maybe TRBD2 (5 bases). CDR3 length: 15 residues. Trimming removed 2 bases from V and 3 bases from J, with 10 bases in between. Germline values: CDR1 MGHDK, CDR2 SYGVNS. The CDR3 nucleotides read TGTGCCAGCAGTGAAGTTACGAGGGACACCGGGGAGCTGTTTTTT. Amino acids: CASSEVTRDTGELFF.

This chain connects TRBV4-2 to TRBJ2-3; no firm D call. The CDR3 runs to 14 residues. V was clipped by 0 bases and J by 4 bases, with 8 bases between them. The germline V gene has CDR1 LGHNA and CDR2 YNFKEQ. CDR3 in DNA: TGTGCCAGCAGCCAAGATCTGGGCGCAGATACGCAGTATTTT. Translation: CASSQDLGADTQYF.

The gene calls are TRBV19 and TRBJ1-2; D not resolved. Germline V lookup: CDR1 LNHDA, CDR2 SQIVND (reference sequence). The CDR3 has 14 residues. The ends were cut back, 0 bases at V and 7 bases at J, with 12 bases in the middle. CDR3 nucleotides: TGTGCCAGTAGTATAGACGCAAGGGTTGCTGGCTACACCTTC. Its protein is CASSIDARVAGYTF. Combining the CDR3 with reference TRBV19 and TRBJ1-2 gives the whole variable domain DGGITQSPKYLFRKEGQNVTLSCEQNLNHDAMYWYRQDPGQGLRLIYYSQIVNDFQKGDIAEGYSVSREKKESFPLTVTSAQKNPTAFYLCASSIDARVAGYTFGSGTRLTVV.

The chain couples TRBV2 to TRBJ1-2; 8 bases align to TRBD1. The V gene's germline CDR1 is SNHLY and CDR2 FYNNEI. The CDR3 covers 16 residues. V lost 7 bases to trimming and J lost 3 bases; unmatched junction nucleotides: 13. Written as DNA, the CDR3 is TGTGCCAGCAAAAGAGGGACAGGAGGAGTCCACTATGGCTACACCTTC. The encoded protein is CASKRGTGGVHYGYTF.

J is TRBJ2-3 and V is TRBV21-1; the D segment call TRBD2 is taken from the table without a DNA check. TRBV21-1 is noted as a pseudogene. This CDR3 comprises 17 residues. The CDR3 DNA sequence: TGTGCCAGCAGCCCTAGCGGGGGGGCGATATATGCAGATACGCAGTATTTT. Translating it yields CASSPSGGAIYADTQYF.